This entry features one T cell receptor (beta chain) sequence. The CDR3 consists of 14 residues. In germline, CDR1 is MNHNS, CDR2 SASEGT. Trimming removed 2 bases from V and 7 bases from J, with 14 bases in between. The study ran its PCR with 60 Vbeta and 13 Jbeta primers. Sequencing was performed with immunoSEQ multiplex PCR; in TCRdb, only in-frame clones are kept and a portion is missing. The table lists approximately 150,000 clones, just under 80% of them singletons. This entry belongs to a study of cytomegalovirus exposure and HLA in healthy donors. This TCR was recovered from a woman between 18 and 29 years old in good health and CMV-seronegative. The sample consisted of PBMCs. This sequence joins TRBV6-1 and TRBJ1-2; the D is unclear. As DNA, the CDR3 is TGTGCCAGCAGTGAAACCGCGACATACCTTGGCTACACCTTC. It encodes CASSETATYLGYTF.